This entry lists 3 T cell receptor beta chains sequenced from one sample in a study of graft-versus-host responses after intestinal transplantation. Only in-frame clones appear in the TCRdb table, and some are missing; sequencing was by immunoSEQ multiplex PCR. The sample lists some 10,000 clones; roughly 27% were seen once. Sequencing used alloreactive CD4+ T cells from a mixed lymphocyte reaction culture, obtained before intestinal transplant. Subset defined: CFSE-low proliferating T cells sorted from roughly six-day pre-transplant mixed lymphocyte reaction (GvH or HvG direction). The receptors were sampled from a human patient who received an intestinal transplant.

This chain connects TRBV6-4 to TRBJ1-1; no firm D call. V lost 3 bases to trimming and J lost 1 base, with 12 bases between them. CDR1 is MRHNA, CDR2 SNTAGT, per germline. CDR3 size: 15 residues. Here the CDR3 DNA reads TGTGCCAGCAGTGAGGTACCGGGTTGGAACACTGAAGCTTTCTTT. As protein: CASSEVPGWNTEAFF.

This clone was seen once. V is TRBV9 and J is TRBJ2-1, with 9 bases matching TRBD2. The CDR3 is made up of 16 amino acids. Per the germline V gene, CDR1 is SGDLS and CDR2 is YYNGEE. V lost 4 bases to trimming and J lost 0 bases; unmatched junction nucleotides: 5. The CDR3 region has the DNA TGTGCCAGCAGCTTGGATAGCGGGAGCTCCTACAATGAGCAGTTCTTC. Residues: CASSLDSGSSYNEQFF.

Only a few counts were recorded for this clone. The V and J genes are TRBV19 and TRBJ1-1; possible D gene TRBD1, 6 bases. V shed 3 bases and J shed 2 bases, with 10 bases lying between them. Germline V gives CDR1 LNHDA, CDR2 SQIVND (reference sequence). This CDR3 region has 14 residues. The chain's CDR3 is CASSMGAANTEAFF. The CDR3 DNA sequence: TGTGCCAGTAGTATGGGGGCCGCCAACACTGAAGCTTTCTTT.